Included here is one T cell receptor beta chain sequence, with context. Its specificity is not known. The CDR3 sequence is 16 residues long. CDR1 and CDR2 (germline): SGHAT, FQDESV (reference sequence). V was pared by 5 bases and J by 3 bases, with 20 bases between. The record originates from a study of T cells after yellow fever vaccination. Study-wide results and limits: The secondary response showed a weaker magnitude and a faster peak, day 5 versus 15. Within FACS-sorted repertoires, abundant clonotypes contaminating from the bulk population could be present.

TCRdb re-called the 5' RACE reads with MiXCR, one entry per CDR3 protein. The sample lists more than 450,000 distinct CDR3 sequences; roughly 22% were seen once. This TCR derives from a man younger than 30 who received the YFV17D yellow fever vaccine. This chain joins TRBV11-1 and TRBJ2-7; either TRBD1 or TRBD2 may supply D (5 bases each). This material consisted of PBMCs, taken more than 20 days after the first yellow fever vaccination. In DNA form, the CDR3 reads TGTGCCAGCAGCCTGATCGGCCCTTCGGGGCGCTACGAGCAGTACTTC. As protein: CASSLIGPSGRYEQYF. Drawing the rest from reference TRBV11-1 and TRBJ2-7, the complete variable domain is EAEVAQSPRYKITEKSQAVAFWCDPISGHATLYWYRQILGQGPELLVQFQDESVVDDSQLPKDRFSAERLKGVDSTLKIQPAELGDSAMYLCASSLIGPSGRYEQYFGPGTRLTVT.